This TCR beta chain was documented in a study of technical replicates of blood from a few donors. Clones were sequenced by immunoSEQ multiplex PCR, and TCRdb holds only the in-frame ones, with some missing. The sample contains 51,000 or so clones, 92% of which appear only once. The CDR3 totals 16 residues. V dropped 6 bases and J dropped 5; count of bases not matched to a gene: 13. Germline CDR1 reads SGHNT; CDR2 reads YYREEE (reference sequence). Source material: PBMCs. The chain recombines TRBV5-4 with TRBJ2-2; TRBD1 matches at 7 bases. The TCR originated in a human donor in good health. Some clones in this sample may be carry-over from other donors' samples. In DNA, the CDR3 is TGTGCCAGCACGTTGACAGGGCCCGTAGTTACCGGGGAGCTGTTTTTT. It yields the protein CASTLTGPVVTGELFF. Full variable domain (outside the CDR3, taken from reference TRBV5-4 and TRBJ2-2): ETGVTQSPTHLIKTRGQQVTLRCSSQSGHNTVSWYQQALGQGPQFIFQYYREEENGRGNFPPRFSGLQFPNYSSELNVNALELDDSALYLCASTLTGPVVTGELFFGEGSRLTVL.